This T cell receptor (beta chain) was captured by sequencing in a study of shared clonotypes between healthy human individuals. Division of CD4+ cells produced a CD45RA+ naive subset and a CD45RA-negative memory subset. TCRdb keeps only in-frame clones here, not all; method: immunoSEQ multiplex PCR. The data hold some 2,500,000 clones, with more than 85% observed a single time. V was shortened by 6 bases and J by 5 bases, with 16 bases between the two germline ends. The germline gives CDR1 MNHEY, CDR2 SVGAGI. This CDR3 has 14 amino acids. This clonotype originated in a man between 18 and 35 years old in good health. Some clones in this sample may be carry-over from other donors' samples. The chain couples TRBV6-5 to TRBJ2-5, with D perhaps given as TRBD1 or TRBD2 (5 bases each). Material: naive CD4+ T cells from PBMCs. Documented subset: CD45RA+ positively selected. CDR3 in DNA: TGTGCCAGCAGGCGTGGGGGTACCTCGGAGACCCAGTACTTC. This sequence encodes CASRRGGTSETQYF.